One and the same sample provided the 5 T cell receptor beta chains below, sequenced in a study of blood T cell repertoires in COVID-19. Clones were read by immunoSEQ multiplex PCR, and TCRdb kept only the in-frame ones, dropping some. This table holds some 370,000 clones, roughly four fifths found once. Sequencing input: PBMCs or T cells enriched from blood (not recorded which). These receptor sequences come from a woman aged 45-60 years who had recovered from COVID-19.

The V call is TRBV14, the J call TRBJ1-1, with D uncertain. The CDR3 totals 15 residues. In germline, CDR1 is SGHDN, CDR2 FVKESK. The germline V and J ends were trimmed by 0 bases and 1 base, with 9 bases remaining between them. The CDR3 DNA reads TGTGCCAGCAGCCAAGATTTTGCGGGGAACACTGAAGCTTTCTTT. Residues: CASSQDFAGNTEAFF.

This clone was recorded a few times. The J gene is TRBJ2-2, the V gene TRBV27; D remains unclear. Germline lookup yields CDR1 MNHEY and CDR2 SMNVEV (reference sequence). Trimming cost V 3 bases and J 7 bases, with 9 bases left between them. This CDR3 has 13 residues. In DNA, the CDR3 is TGTGCCAGCAGTTTGTTGGCTGGCGGGGAGCTGTTTTTT. Its protein product is CASSLLAGGELFF.

The chain has TRBV2 and TRBJ1-2; 8 bases fit TRBD1. The V gene end was trimmed by 0 bases and the J gene end by 7 bases; junction bases not matched to a gene: 10. Germline V gene data show CDR1 as SNHLY and CDR2 as FYNNEI. This CDR3 is built from 16 residues. This chain's CDR3 is CASSEARRTGTLGYTF. CDR3 nucleotides: TGTGCCAGCAGTGAAGCCCGCAGGACAGGGACCCTTGGCTACACCTTC.

V and J are TRBV11-3 and TRBJ2-3, with 15 bases lining up with TRBD2. Trimming cost V 4 bases and J 6 bases; bases outside gene matches: 11. The CDR3 consists of 18 residues. Germline V gene sequence: CDR1 SGHNT, CDR2 YENEEA. CDR3 region: CASSSGLAGGHAADTQYF. The CDR3 bases are TGTGCCAGCAGCTCGGGACTAGCGGGAGGCCATGCGGCGGATACGCAGTATTTT.

The rearrangement uses TRBV30 and TRBJ1-6; D ambiguous. The V end lost 0 bases, the J end lost 7 bases, and 13 bases lay between the germline ends. CDR1 is GTSNPN, CDR2 SVGIG, per germline (reference sequence). This CDR3 has 15 residues. The CDR3 DNA follows: TGTGCCTGGAGTGTCAATCGGGGTGTGAATTCACCCCTCCACTTT. Protein sequence: CAWSVNRGVNSPLHF.